The 20 T cell receptor beta chains reported below all come from one sample, sequenced in a study of blood T cell repertoires in COVID-19 (TCRdb year 2020). The library was built by means of the immunoSEQ multiplex PCR assay. This is the immuneACCESS table as TCRdb keeps it, with only in-frame sequences that have V and J called. A part of the clones is gone; compared with another copy, unresolved V genes explain less than half, and the rest is unexplained. For this sample the table gives over 35,000 clones, of which 92% were detected only once. Approximately 9% of the sample is taken by the ten largest. Sequenced: peripheral blood. These receptors were obtained from a man aged 45-60 years with active COVID-19.

In its sample, this clone was seen once. The CDR3 is CASSHLLPRDRGREQYF. Here the CDR3 DNA reads TGTGCCAGCAGCCACCTGCTGCCCCGGGACAGGGGTAGGGAGCAGTACTTC. This chain joins TRBV14 and TRBJ2-7; the match to TRBD1 covers 10 bases. The CDR3 covers 17 residues. The V and J ends lost 3 bases and 7 bases, in that order; junction bases with no gene match: 15. Per the germline V gene, CDR1 is SGHDN and CDR2 is FVKESK.

The chain joins TRBV28 to TRBJ2-5; a possible D gene is TRBD1 (7 bases). Germline CDR1 reads MDHEN; CDR2 reads SYDVKM. Trimming shortened V by 4 bases and J by 8 bases, and 26 bases separated the two germline ends. CDR3 length: 17 amino acids. The CDR3 nucleotides are TGTGCCAGCAGTTATGAGTTGGACAGGCGGGAATATGGAACCCAGTACTTC. Translating gives CASSYELDRREYGTQYF.

This rearrangement joins TRBV6-5 to TRBJ2-3; 12 bases align to TRBD2. The ends lost 2 bases at V and 3 bases at J; junction bases unmatched: 3. Germline CDR1 and CDR2: MNHEY and SVGAGI. This CDR3 is built from 16 residues. The CDR3 nucleotides read TGTGCCAGCAGTTACACCCTAGCGGGAGGGACAGATACGCAGTATTTT. Translation gives CASSYTLAGGTDTQYF.

The chain has TRBV28 and TRBJ2-1; tentatively, D is TRBD2 (5 bases). CDR1 and CDR2 (germline): MDHEN, SYDVKM. The V and J ends lost 5 bases and 5 bases respectively, with 16 bases between them. The CDR3 totals 15 residues. CDR3 protein: CASSPPVVGNNEQFF. CDR3 in DNA: TGTGCCAGCAGTCCCCCGGTCGTCGGGAACAATGAGCAGTTCTTC. Looking up the rest from reference TRBV28 and TRBJ2-1 gives the full variable domain: DVKVTQSSRYLVKRTGEKVFLECVQDMDHENMFWYRQDPGLGLRLIYFSYDVKMKEKGDIPEGYSVSREKKERFSLILESASTNQTSMYLCASSPPVVGNNEQFFGPGTRLTVL.

The rearrangement uses TRBV19 and TRBJ1-3; D is perhaps TRBD1 (6 bases). CDR1 is LNHDA and CDR2 is SQIVND in the germline V gene (reference sequence). The V end lost 6 bases, the J end lost 0 bases, and 9 bases lay between the germline ends. There are 14 residues in the CDR3. The CDR3 DNA sequence: TGTGCCAGTAGCAACAGGGACTCTGGAAACACCATATATTTT. Encoded protein: CASSNRDSGNTIYF.

J is TRBJ1-3 and V is TRBV21-1; the DNA was not compared with TRBD1, the D call given in the table. TRBV21-1 is described as a pseudogene. This CDR3 contains 18 residues. The CDR3 DNA follows: TGTGCCAGCAGCGCCCGGGACAGGGTGGATTCGACTGGAAACACCATATATTTT. Amino acid sequence: CASSARDRVDSTGNTIYF.

The chain joins TRBV6-1 to TRBJ2-7, with 8 positions matching TRBD1. Germline lookup yields CDR1 MNHNS and CDR2 SASEGT. The V gene end was trimmed by 3 bases and the J gene end by 1 base; junction bases not matched to a gene: 14. CDR3 length: 18 residues. The CDR3 nucleotides read TGTGCCAGCAGTGAGTCAGGACAGGGAACAACCCGTTCCTACGAGCAGTACTTC. Protein product: CASSESGQGTTRSYEQYF.

The chain is built from TRBV27 and TRBJ1-2; D is undetermined. Trimming cost V 3 bases and J 4 bases, with 12 bases left between them. The CDR3 is made up of 14 amino acids. Germline loops: CDR1 MNHEY, CDR2 SMNVEV (reference sequence). Here the CDR3 reads CASSLVPGSYGYTF. As DNA, the CDR3 is TGTGCCAGCAGTTTGGTCCCGGGATCCTATGGCTACACCTTC.

This chain joins TRBV6-5 and TRBJ2-7; perhaps TRBD2 as D (6 bases). Germline values: CDR1 MNHEY, CDR2 SVGAGI. Trimming removed 8 bases at V and 12 bases at J, with 17 bases between. This CDR3 region has 11 residues. CDR3 DNA sequence: TGTGCCAGCGGGGCGGGATACCCCACGTACTTC. Protein product: CASGAGYPTYF.

CDR3 protein: CASSQVAGAQGYTF. For the CDR3, the DNA is TGTGCCAGCAGCCAGGTGGCAGGGGCGCAGGGCTACACCTTC. This sequence joins TRBV5-4 and TRBJ1-2, with a tentative D call TRBD1 (6 bases). V was shortened by 4 bases and J by 8 bases, with 18 bases between the two germline ends. CDR3 length: 14 amino acids. Germline V gene data show CDR1 as SGHNT and CDR2 as YYREEE (reference sequence).

The chain couples TRBV15 to TRBJ1-6; D unresolved. Trimming took off 0 bases at V and 0 bases at J, with 21 bases between the two ends. CDR3 length: 21 residues. Germline loops: CDR1 LNHNV, CDR2 YYDKDF (reference sequence). The CDR3 is CATSRDLPTVQAGSYNSPLHF. CDR3 bases: TGTGCCACCAGCAGAGATCTCCCCACAGTGCAGGCTGGCTCCTATAATTCACCCCTCCACTTT.

The chain joins TRBV9 to TRBJ2-2; 9 bases align to TRBD2. The J segment lost 0 bases and the V segment lost 4 bases, leaving 7 bases of the junction unmatched. Per germline, CDR1 SGDLS and CDR2 YYNGEE. This CDR3 has 17 residues. The CDR3 loop is CASSPNSSGTNTGELFF. In DNA form, the CDR3 reads TGTGCCAGCAGCCCAAATTCTAGCGGGACGAACACCGGGGAGCTGTTTTTT.

The chain is built from TRBV6-5 and TRBJ1-5; a weak D match, TRBD1 (6 bases). This CDR3 has 13 residues. The ends were cut back, 6 bases at V and 7 bases at J, with 13 bases in the middle. CDR1 and CDR2 (germline): MNHEY, SVGAGI. The CDR3 is CASSRGVRQPQHF. The DNA for the CDR3 is TGTGCCAGCAGCAGGGGCGTGCGGCAGCCCCAGCATTTT.

V usage is TRBV3-1 (or the pseudogene TRBV3-2) and J usage is TRBJ2-7; D not certain. Germline V lookup: CDR1 LGHDT, CDR2 YNNKEL (reference sequence). This CDR3 is built from 15 residues. The V end lost 2 bases, the J end lost 5 bases, and 16 bases lay between the germline ends. This CDR3 reads CASSQRVGYLDEQYF. CDR3 DNA sequence: TGTGCCAGCAGCCAACGAGTCGGGTACCTTGACGAGCAGTACTTC.

The chain combines TRBV9 with TRBJ2-1, with 10 bases identical to TRBD2. V was clipped by 2 bases and J by 6 bases; unmatched bases: 2. The CDR3 extends over 14 amino acids. The germline gives CDR1 SGDLS, CDR2 YYNGEE. The CDR3 coding sequence is TGTGCCAGCAGCGTGGGACTAGCGCTCAATGAGCAGTTCTTC. The encoded protein is CASSVGLALNEQFF.

The chain is built from TRBV5-1 and TRBJ2-5, with TRBD1 matching 7 bases. The CDR3 totals 14 residues. Germline assignment: CDR1 SGHRS and CDR2 YFSETQ. The J segment lost 2 bases and the V segment lost 4 bases, leaving 5 bases of the junction unmatched. The CDR3 DNA reads as TGCGCCAGCAGCCTCGGGACAGTTCAAGAGACCCAGTACTTC. It codes for CASSLGTVQETQYF.

The chain couples TRBV29-1 to TRBJ2-3; 8 bases align to TRBD1. This CDR3 is 13 amino acids long. The V gene's germline CDR1 is SQVTM and CDR2 ANQGSEA. V lost 7 bases to trimming and J lost 6 bases; unmatched junction nucleotides: 9. The CDR3 spells CSAASTGADTQYF. The DNA of the CDR3 is TGCAGCGCCGCCTCGACAGGGGCGGATACGCAGTATTTT.

V and J are TRBV7-3 and TRBJ1-1, with D possibly TRBD1 on 5 matching bases. The V gene lost 5 bases and the J gene lost 3 bases, with 13 bases spanning the gap. Germline CDR1 is SGHTA and CDR2 is FQGTGA. This CDR3 has 14 residues. The DNA for the CDR3 is TGTGCCAGCAGCCCGCTGGGGCAAGACACTGAAGCTTTCTTT. This codes for CASSPLGQDTEAFF.

This chain links TRBV24-1 with TRBJ2-1; 7 bases align to TRBD2. There are 15 residues in the CDR3. V was pared by 6 bases and J by 0 bases, with 4 bases of the junction left unmatched. The germline CDR1 and CDR2 sequences are KGHDR and SFDVKD. CDR3 loop: CATSLAESSYNEQFF. CDR3 DNA: TGTGCCACCAGTCTAGCGGAAAGCTCCTACAATGAGCAGTTCTTC.

This clone has only one observation. J is TRBJ2-3 and V is TRBV19, with D possibly TRBD1 on 5 matching bases. V lost 5 bases to trimming and J lost 0 bases, with 12 bases between them. Germline CDR1 and CDR2: LNHDA and SQIVND (reference sequence). CDR3 length: 15 residues. CDR3 coding DNA: TGTGCCAGTAGTGCACTTCAGGGTAGCACAGATACGCAGTATTTT. Protein sequence: CASSALQGSTDTQYF.